This section outlines one T cell receptor (beta chain) sequence together with its context. Its antigen remains undetermined. Base qualities are missing; no much larger clone stands one base away. From each donor, a single peripheral blood sample of approximately 120 mL on average was drawn into heparinised tubes. Naive, central memory, regulatory and stem cell-like memory CD4+ T cells were sorted on a BD FACSAria II using a panel including CD45RO, CCR7, CD25, CD127, CD95 and CD27. A purity above 95% was achieved for all sorted populations. PBMCs were isolated immediately by Lymphoprep density gradient centrifugation and stained directly without culture. So that batch effects would be minimized, each experiment stained and sorted samples in pairs, pairing one healthy donor with one patient. The data belong to a study of beta chain features in type 1 diabetes (dated by TCRdb to the late 2010s). Concerning the study at large: No differences in mean age, gender distribution, total cell number or subset yield were found between patients and healthy donors. A total of around 110,000,000 sorted cells were examined across all samples, and a strong correlation was observed between cell number per subset and RNA yield. In the study, TCRB repertoires of sorted circulating CD4+ T cell subsets from recently diagnosed type 1 diabetes patients were compared with those of matched healthy donors. Regulatory and stem cell-like memory subsets were obtained from only 8 patients and roughly eight healthy donors, while naive and central memory subsets were obtained from all 30 or so donors. Findings and caveats that apply to the study as a whole: Only small numbers of individuals were included in the HLA sub-analyses, which left unresolved whether HLA type had any influence on TCRB rearrangement. Because cDNA was sequenced instead of genomic DNA, activated cells with high expression could be over-represented, although the groups did not differ in activation or CD3 levels. Naive, central memory and regulatory TCRB repertoires appeared to be more similar among patients than among healthy donors. Fewer insertions and more nucleotide deletions at VDJ recombination sites were observed in patients with type 1 diabetes, implying thymic rearrangement abnormalities. A moderate but significant shortening of TCRB CDR3 length was observed in type 1 diabetes patients in all four CD4+ subsets. Shorter templates might be favored by PCR, yet because patient and control samples were amplified and corrected together, any such skew would affect both groups equally.

V is trimmed back by 2 bases and J by 5 bases, and the junction contains 6 bases that no gene match accounts for. Taken from cysteine to phenylalanine, the CDR3 has 15 residues. CDR3 DNA only is kept here, 45 bases in frame from base 1. The germline V gene (reference sequence) supplies CDR1 GTSNPN and CDR2 SVGIG. The High Capacity cDNA Reverse Transcription Kit was used to reverse transcribe all of the isolated RNA, meaning that expressed TCRB transcripts were what got sequenced. Deep immunoSEQ sequencing was applied to naive, central memory and regulatory T cell samples, giving an average of approximately 4 million total reads per sample. Sorted cells were lysed in RLT buffer and RNA was extracted with DNase-treated RNeasy Micro or Mini kits, depending on cell number. To prevent cross-contamination, every cell subset was processed on its own, while patient and healthy donor samples were processed together. Using the immunoSEQ multiplex PCR, TCRB sequences were amplified from cDNA into 87-bp fragments spanning the CDR3 region. Sequencing of the amplicons was done on the Illumina HiSeq platform. The authors processed their data as follows. Synthetic template baselines were used to correct PCR bias computationally, reads within Hamming distance 2 were collapsed, and singletons that could not be merged were discarded. Reads were aligned to IMGT to assign V, D and J genes, CDR3 length, and insertions or deletions at six rearrangement sites. Within each subset, clonotype counts were normalized to sorted cell number, after which true diversity and Gini coefficients were computed with the tcR R package. Repertoire sharing was quantified using the overlap coefficient calculated on TCRB nucleotide sequences. Out-of-frame TCRB sequences from naive cells were analyzed to stand in for the pre-selection repertoire. Not all clones reach the TCRdb copy of this immuneACCESS table, which keeps in-frame sequences only. Checked studies attribute under half of the gap to unresolved V genes and leave the rest unexplained. That table supplies the V and J calls and clone size; D and trimming were determined from the DNA. The sample profile shows fewer than 450,000 clones; approximately 12% of them were found once. The ten largest clones represent roughly 0.015% of the sample.

The clonotype originates from a young woman with type 1 diabetes. The chain joins TRBV30 to TRBJ1-3; TRBD1 fits 10 bases in the junction. Sequencing used naive CD4+ T cells from blood. The cell subset or site label, read with the paper, signifies: true naive CD4+ T cells. CDR3 protein: CAWSPEGQGRNTIYF. The bases are TGTGCCTGGAGTCCAGAGGGACAGGGGCGAAACACCATATATTTT.